This section outlines one T cell receptor beta chain sequence together with its context. Time point of the sample: cycle 4 day 1 (C4D1), after five to seven weeks of nivolumab. Every single patient, without exception, relapsed after autologous stem cell transplantation, and brentuximab vedotin exposure varied. The J segment lost 10 bases and the V segment lost 6 bases, leaving 10 bases of the junction unmatched. The CDR3 has 14 residues. CDR1 LGHNT and CDR2 FRNRAP come from the germline V gene. Libraries were prepared by immunoSEQ multiplex PCR; TCRdb keeps only in-frame clonotypes and omits some of them. The sample contains around 50,000 clones, around four fifths of which appear only once. The entry originates in a study of PD-1 blockade in classical Hodgkin lymphoma.

Sequencing used peripheral blood mononuclear cells (PBMCs), obtained before the fourth cycle of nivolumab. The chain carries TRBV12-5 and TRBJ2-1, with 9 bases that match TRBD1. This receptor was taken from a human donor with classical Hodgkin lymphoma. This CDR3 is CASGPGQGTEEQFF. Here the CDR3 DNA reads TGTGCTAGTGGCCCGGGACAGGGAACCGAGGAGCAGTTCTTC.